These 12 T cell receptor beta chains were all obtained from the same sample, sequenced in a study of control samples from healthy donors and cancer patients. Generated by immunoSEQ multiplex PCR, the TCRdb table keeps only in-frame clones and is missing some. Altogether about 120,000 clones are present, roughly nine tenths being singletons, with the ten largest covering approximately 39%. Sequenced sample: blood. The receptors shown here come from a man aged 50-59 years in good health.

The gene calls are TRBV3-1 (or the pseudogene TRBV3-2) and TRBJ2-3, with 8 bases aligning to TRBD2. Germline V gives CDR1 LGHDT, CDR2 YNNKEL (reference sequence). The CDR3 length is 14 residues. Trimming took 3 bases from V and 5 from J; bases not matched to a gene: 4. CDR3 residues: CASSQGSGEDTQYF. CDR3 sequence (DNA): TGTGCCAGCAGCCAGGGTAGCGGGGAAGATACGCAGTATTTT.

The chain has TRBV5-1 and TRBJ1-1; D uncertain. Trimming removed 2 bases at V and 3 bases at J, with 11 bases between. The germline V gene has CDR1 SGHRS and CDR2 YFSETQ. The CDR3 sequence is 14 residues long. The CDR3 DNA follows: TGCGCCAGCAGCTTTAAGGGTCGGGACACTGAAGCTTTCTTT. This sequence encodes CASSFKGRDTEAFF. Based on the CDR3 plus reference TRBV5-1 and TRBJ1-1, the full variable domain is KAGVTQTPRYLIKTRGQQVTLSCSPISGHRSVSWYQQTPGQGLQFLFEYFSETQRNKGNFPGRFSGRQFSNSRSEMNVSTLELGDSALYLCASSFKGRDTEAFFGQGTRLTVV.

The rearrangement uses TRBV10-2 and TRBJ2-7, with D perhaps being TRBD1 or TRBD2 (6 bases each). Germline values: CDR1 WSHSY, CDR2 SAAADI. This CDR3 spans 14 amino acids. V was cut by 3 bases and J by 3 bases, with 12 bases left in between. The CDR3 region has the DNA TGCGCCAGCAGTGAAAAGGGGGGTGACTACGAGCAGTACTTC. Translation gives CASSEKGGDYEQYF.

The rearrangement joins TRBV6-6 to TRBJ1-2; tentatively, D is TRBD1 (6 bases). Germline loops: CDR1 MNHNY, CDR2 SVGAGI (reference sequence). This CDR3 has 14 residues. V dropped 2 bases and J dropped 6 bases, with 13 bases sitting between them. CDR3 coding DNA: TGTGCCAGCAGTTACGTCGGGGGGCTAAATGGCTACACCTTC. Translated, it gives CASSYVGGLNGYTF.

The chain links TRBV5-4 to TRBJ1-2; D is possibly TRBD1 (5 bases). There are 13 residues in the CDR3. The V end lost 2 bases, the J end lost 6 bases, and 11 bases lay between the germline ends. Germline CDR1 reads SGHNT; CDR2 reads YYREEE (reference sequence). CDR3 in amino acids: CASSFQGENGYTF. The CDR3 coding sequence is TGTGCCAGCAGCTTCCAGGGCGAGAATGGCTACACCTTC.

The chain is built from TRBV6-1 and TRBJ1-3; D call uncertain. Trimming shortened V by 2 bases and J by 3 bases, and 5 bases separated the two germline ends. Germline CDR1 and CDR2: MNHNS and SASEGT. The CDR3 sequence is 13 residues long. CDR3 residues: CASSERGGNTIYF. CDR3 DNA: TGTGCCAGCAGTGAACGGGGTGGAAACACCATATATTTT.

The V gene is TRBV5-1, the J gene TRBJ2-3; D might be TRBD1 (6 bases). The V end was cut by 4 bases, the J end by 2 bases, with 17 bases between. The CDR3 consists of 16 residues. The germline CDR1 and CDR2 sequences are SGHRS and YFSETQ. This CDR3 is CASSNYGTPVTDTQYF. For the CDR3, the DNA is TGCGCCAGCAGCAACTACGGGACACCTGTCACAGATACGCAGTATTTT.

This chain joins TRBV10-1 and TRBJ2-1; 11 bases align to TRBD2. Germline V lookup: CDR1 WNHNN, CDR2 SYGVQD (reference sequence). CDR3 length equals 16 residues. V shed 6 bases, J shed 4 bases, and the junction held 8 bases outside the gene matches. CDR3 protein: CASRVSGGGWYNEQFF. The CDR3 bases are TGCGCCAGCAGGGTTAGCGGGGGGGGATGGTACAATGAGCAGTTCTTC.

This chain uses TRBV18 with TRBJ2-1; 15 bases map to TRBD2. J was trimmed by 1 base and V by 2 bases; bases with no gene match: 3. The CDR3 has 18 residues. Per germline, CDR1 KGHSH and CDR2 LQKENI. The CDR3 loop reads CASSPKGLAGGSYNEQFF. CDR3 nucleotides: TGTGCCAGCTCACCAAAAGGACTAGCGGGGGGGTCCTACAATGAGCAGTTCTTC.

The chain combines TRBV24-1 with TRBJ2-5, with 9 positions matching TRBD2. Germline V gene lookup returns CDR1 KGHDR and CDR2 SFDVKD. The CDR3 length is 17 residues. V lost 0 bases, J lost 5 bases, and 9 bases stayed unmatched. The CDR3 coding sequence is TGTGCCACCAGTGATTTGCGGGCGGGGGGGGCCAGGGAGACCCAGTACTTC. Translation gives CATSDLRAGGARETQYF.

The rearrangement links TRBV5-8 to TRBJ1-5; a possible D gene is TRBD1 (5 bases). Germline values: CDR1 SGHTS, CDR2 YDEGEE. The CDR3 is 14 residues long. Trimming took off 2 bases at V and 5 bases at J, with 11 bases between the two ends. The CDR3 protein is CASSLGGRDQPQHF. CDR3 in DNA: TGTGCCAGCAGCTTAGGCGGCAGGGATCAGCCCCAGCATTTT.

This clone was seen a single time. The chain carries TRBV5-1 and TRBJ2-3; TRBD2 aligns across 9 bases. Germline CDR1 reads SGHRS; CDR2 reads YFSETQ. With 5 bases clipped from V and 3 bases from J, the junction kept 4 bases outside the gene matches. This CDR3 region has 14 residues. The chain's CDR3 is CASSPGLATDTQYF. CDR3 coding DNA: TGCGCCAGCAGTCCGGGACTAGCAACAGATACGCAGTATTTT.